This entry concerns a single T cell receptor beta chain. Naive-designated CD8 cells lacked CD45RO, were positively enriched for CCR7, and omitted terminally differentiated effector memory CD45RA+ cells. The sample comes from a study of shared clonotypes between healthy human individuals. The length of the CDR3 is 12 residues. Trimming stripped 5 bases from V and 5 bases from J, with 9 bases between. Germline V gene sequence: CDR1 MDHEN, CDR2 SYDVKM. The repertoire was sequenced with immunoSEQ multiplex PCR; TCRdb's copy has only in-frame clones and lacks some. The sample comprises around 1.9 million clones, just under 95% of which are singletons, and around 1.7% rests with the top ten.

The source material was naive CD8+ T cells from PBMCs. This chain connects TRBV28 to TRBJ1-1; a weak D match, TRBD1 (5 bases). This TCR was sampled from a man aged 18 to 30 in good health. Some clones in this sample may be carry-over from other donors' samples. CDR3 amino acids: CASSGGTTEAFF. CDR3 DNA: TGTGCCAGCAGTGGGGGGACGACTGAAGCTTTCTTT.